This entry describes one T cell receptor (beta chain). Amplification of TCR beta CDR3 regions used RNA as the template. Carried out on the TCR CDR3, a first-round RT-PCR used the HTBI primer set. Each CDR3 protein is one row after TCRdb ran MiXCR on the multiplex PCR reads. The table shows some 370,000 distinct CDR3 sequences, with 17% occurring only once. Initially, at the first diagnosis of hyperthyroidism and before any ophthalmopathy symptoms, blood was sampled. This specimen belongs to a study of T cells in Graves' hyperthyroidism and ophthalmopathy. This CDR3 contains 13 residues. Germline V CDR1 and CDR2: SEHNR, FQNEAQ (reference sequence). With 3 bases removed from V and 4 bases from J, the gap between germline ends came to 10 bases.

This rearrangement joins TRBV7-9 to TRBJ2-7; unclear D gene. Sequencing was performed on blood. The sequence derives from a woman aged 25-40 years with Graves' hyperthyroidism that later progressed to Graves' ophthalmopathy. CDR3 residues: CASSFENQYEQYF. The CDR3 DNA sequence: TGTGCCAGCAGCTTCGAGAACCAATACGAGCAGTACTTC.